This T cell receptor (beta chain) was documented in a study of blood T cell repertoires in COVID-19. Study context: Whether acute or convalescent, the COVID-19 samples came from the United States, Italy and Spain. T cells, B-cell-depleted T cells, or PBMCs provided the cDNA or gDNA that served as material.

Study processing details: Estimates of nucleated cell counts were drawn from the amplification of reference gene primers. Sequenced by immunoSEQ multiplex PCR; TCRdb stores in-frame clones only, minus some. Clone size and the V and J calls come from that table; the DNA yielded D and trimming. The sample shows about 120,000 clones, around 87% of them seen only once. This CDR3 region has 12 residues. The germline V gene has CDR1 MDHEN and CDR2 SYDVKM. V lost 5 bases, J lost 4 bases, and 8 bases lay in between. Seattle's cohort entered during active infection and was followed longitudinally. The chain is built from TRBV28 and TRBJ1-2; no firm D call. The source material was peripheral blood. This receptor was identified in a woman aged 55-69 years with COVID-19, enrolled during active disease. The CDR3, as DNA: TGTGCCAGCAGTCCCCCCGGCTATGGCTACACCTTC. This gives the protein CASSPPGYGYTF.